This is a list of T cell receptor beta chains from one sample in a study of blood T cell repertoires in COVID-19. TCRdb's table, derived via immunoSEQ multiplex PCR, lists solely in-frame clones and lacks some. Of about 120,000 clones listed, about 80% are singletons. Sequenced material: peripheral blood. These receptors originate from a man in his sixties with active or convalescent COVID-19. Both conserved end residues are part of each CDR3. A D gene is named only where the DNA matches it firmly. Only some rows state a clone size, as once, few, many or a class for expanded clones.

j_call clone_size d_call v_call cdr3_nt cdr3_aa
TRBJ2-1 . . TRBV4-1 TGCGCCAGCAGCCTCCTCACCGTCAGCTCCTACAATGAGCAGTTCTTC CASSLLTVSSYNEQFF
TRBJ2-1 . TRBD2 TRBV9 TGTGCCAGCAGCGTAGGCACTAGCGGGGGGCATGAGCAGTTCTTC CASSVGTSGGHEQFF
TRBJ2-1 . . TRBV3-1/TRBV3-2 TGTGCCAGCAGCCAGAATGCAGTCGGGGGAGTCAATGAGCAGTTCTTC CASSQNAVGGVNEQFF
TRBJ1-3 . . TRBV5-1 TGCGCCAGCAAATTGGGGCTGGCAGGCGACTCTGGAAACACCATATATTTT CASKLGLAGDSGNTIYF
TRBJ2-3 . . TRBV19 TGTGCCAGTAGTATTCAAGCCTCCAGGAGGGGTGATACGCAGTATTTT CASSIQASRRGDTQYF
TRBJ1-5 . . TRBV6-1 TGTGCCAGCAGTGAAGGGAAACCCGGGCAGCCCCAGCATTTT CASSEGKPGQPQHF
TRBJ2-1 . TRBD1 TRBV6-5 TGTGCCAGCAGTTACGGGGCTAGGGGGCTAGATGAGCAGTTCTTC CASSYGARGLDEQFF
TRBJ1-5 . . TRBV7-2 TGTGCCAGCAGCTTGATTAGACCAGGCGGGTATAGCAATCAGCCCCAGCATTTT CASSLIRPGGYSNQPQHF
TRBJ1-1 . . TRBV7-9 TGTGCCAGCCTGGGGGGGGGCACTGAAGCTTTCTTT CASLGGGTEAFF
TRBJ2-7 . TRBD2 TRBV25-1 TGTGCCAGCAGTGAAATCGGGGGAGGGCCCCGCGAGCAGTACTTC CASSEIGGGPREQYF
TRBJ2-7 . . TRBV4-3 TGCGCCAGCAGCCAAGCCGCGACAGTCTGGGAGCAGTACTTC CASSQAATVWEQYF
TRBJ1-1 . . TRBV7-3 TGTGCCAGCAGCTCGAGCCGGGACACTGAAGCTTTCTTT CASSSSRDTEAFF
TRBJ2-5 . TRBD2 TRBV3-1/TRBV3-2 TGTGCCAGCAGCCAAGGGTTAGCGGGAGAGACCCAGTACTTC CASSQGLAGETQYF
TRBJ2-2 . . TRBV18 TGTGCCAGCTCACCACAGCCAGGCGGGGAGCTGTTTTTT CASSPQPGGELFF
TRBJ2-3 . TRBD1 TRBV5-4 TGTGCCAGCAGTTGGGACAGGCCGTCTAGCACAGATACGCAGTATTTT CASSWDRPSSTDTQYF
TRBJ1-3 . . TRBV19 TGTGCCAGTACGGGAAACACCATATATTTT CASTGNTIYF
TRBJ1-1 . . TRBV3-1/TRBV3-2 TGTGCCAGCAGCCAGGGGGGGAGCACTGAAGCTTTCTTT CASSQGGSTEAFF
TRBJ2-1 few TRBD2 TRBV24-1 TGTGCCACCAGTGACCCCACTAGCGGCCCCTACAATGAGCAGTTCTTC CATSDPTSGPYNEQFF
TRBJ2-7 . TRBD2 TRBV5-1 TGCGCCAGCAGCTTGGGTTACGGGAGGGCCTACGAGCAGTACTTC CASSLGYGRAYEQYF
TRBJ1-1 . TRBD1 TRBV5-1 TGCGCCAGCCGGACAGGCGGGTACACTGAAGCTTTCTTT CASRTGGYTEAFF
TRBJ1-1 . . TRBV24-1 TGTGCCACCAGTGATTTGGGGACAAATAAAGCGGCGGACACTGAAGCTTTCTTT CATSDLGTNKAADTEAFF
TRBJ2-7 . . TRBV9 TGTGCCAGCAGCGTAGGAGTGGGGGCTAGCGGCTACGAGCAGTACTTC CASSVGVGASGYEQYF
TRBJ2-1 . . TRBV7-2 TGTGCCAGCAGCCCTTGGAGGGGCCCCAATGAGCAGTTCTTC CASSPWRGPNEQFF
TRBJ1-6 . . TRBV6-2/TRBV6-3 TGTGCCAGCAGTTTGAGACAGTCCAGCTCCTATAATTCACCCCTCCACTTT CASSLRQSSSYNSPLHF
TRBJ1-2 . TRBD1 TRBV18 TGTGCCAGCTCACCATCGACAGGGGCCATTGATGGCTACACCTTC CASSPSTGAIDGYTF
TRBJ1-4 . TRBD1 TRBV28 TGTGCCAGCAGCAGACAGGGGTGGAGTGAAAAACTGTTTTTT CASSRQGWSEKLFF
TRBJ1-6 . . TRBV6-5 TGTGCCAGCAGTTACGGGAGCAGGGGCGATAATTCACCCCTCCACTTT CASSYGSRGDNSPLHF
TRBJ1-3 . . TRBV20-1 TGCAGTGCTAGTCTTAACTCTGGAAACACCATATATTTT CSASLNSGNTIYF
TRBJ2-1 . . TRBV20-1 TGCAGTGCTAGGGACTTTAATGAGCAGTTCTTC CSARDFNEQFF
TRBJ1-2 . TRBD1 TRBV4-3 TGCGCCAGCAGCCAAGCCGGGACAGGGACATTCTATAGCTACACCTTC CASSQAGTGTFYSYTF
TRBJ2-1 . TRBD2 TRBV5-1 TGCGCCAGCAGCTTGGGAGCTAGCGGGAGAGGGAATGAGCAGTTCTTC CASSLGASGRGNEQFF
TRBJ1-5 . . TRBV11-2 TGTGCCAGCAGCCCAGGTGTGATTAGCAATCAGCCCCAGCATTTT CASSPGVISNQPQHF